A single T cell receptor (beta chain) is shown here with its context. Using immunoSEQ multiplex PCR, the repertoire was profiled, and TCRdb retains in-frame clones only, with some absent. Here the sample spans tens of thousands of clones, 83% being singletons. With 0 bases clipped from V and 0 bases from J, the junction kept 12 bases outside the gene matches. The CDR3 sequence is 20 residues long. The germline V gene has CDR1 SGHDN and CDR2 FVKESK. These data are taken from a study of T cells in narcolepsy. The gene calls are TRBV14 and TRBJ2-5, with 11 nucleotides matching TRBD2. The specimen sequenced was memory (CD45RA-) CD4+ T cells from blood. This clonotype was obtained from a human donor in good health. The CDR3: CASSQDLGTSGGRYQETQYF. The CDR3, as DNA: TGTGCCAGCAGCCAAGATCTAGGCACTAGCGGGGGCCGGTACCAAGAGACCCAGTACTTC.